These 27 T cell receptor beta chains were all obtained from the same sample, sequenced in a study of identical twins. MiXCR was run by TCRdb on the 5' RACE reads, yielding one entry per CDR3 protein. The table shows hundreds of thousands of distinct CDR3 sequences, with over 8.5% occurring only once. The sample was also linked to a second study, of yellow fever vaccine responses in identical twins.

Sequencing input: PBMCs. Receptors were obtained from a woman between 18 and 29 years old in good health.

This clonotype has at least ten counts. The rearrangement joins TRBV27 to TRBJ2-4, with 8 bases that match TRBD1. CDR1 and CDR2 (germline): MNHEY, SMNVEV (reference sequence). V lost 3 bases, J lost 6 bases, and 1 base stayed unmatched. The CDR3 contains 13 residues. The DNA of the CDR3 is TGTGCCAGCAGTTTGACAGGGGCAAACATTCAGTACTTC. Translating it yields CASSLTGANIQYF.

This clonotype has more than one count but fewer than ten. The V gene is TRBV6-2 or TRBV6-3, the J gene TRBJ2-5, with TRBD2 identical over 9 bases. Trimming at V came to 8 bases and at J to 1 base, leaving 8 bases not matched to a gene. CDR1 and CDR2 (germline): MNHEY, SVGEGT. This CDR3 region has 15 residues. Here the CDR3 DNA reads TGTGCCAGCTGGTCTGTGACTAGCGGCCAAGAGACCCAGTACTTC. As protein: CASWSVTSGQETQYF.

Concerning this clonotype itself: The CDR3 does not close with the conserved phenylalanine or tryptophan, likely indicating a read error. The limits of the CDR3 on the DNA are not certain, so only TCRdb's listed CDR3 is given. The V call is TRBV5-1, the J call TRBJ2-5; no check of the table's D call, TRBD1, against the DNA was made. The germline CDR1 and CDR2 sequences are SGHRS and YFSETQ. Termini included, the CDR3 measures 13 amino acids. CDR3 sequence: CASSLRGGEDQDL.

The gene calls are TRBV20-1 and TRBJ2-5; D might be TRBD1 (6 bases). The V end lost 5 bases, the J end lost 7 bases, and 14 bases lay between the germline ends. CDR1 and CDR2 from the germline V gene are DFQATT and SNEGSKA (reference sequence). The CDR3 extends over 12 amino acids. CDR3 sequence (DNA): TGCAGTGCTTCAAATATAGGGGGGACCCAGTACTTC. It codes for CSASNIGGTQYF.

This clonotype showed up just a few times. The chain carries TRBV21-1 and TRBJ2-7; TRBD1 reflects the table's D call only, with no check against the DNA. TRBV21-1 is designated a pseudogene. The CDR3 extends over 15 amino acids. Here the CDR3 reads CASNPDRVGCYEQYF. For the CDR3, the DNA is TGTGCCAGCAACCCCGACAGGGTGGGTTGCTACGAGCAGTACTTC.

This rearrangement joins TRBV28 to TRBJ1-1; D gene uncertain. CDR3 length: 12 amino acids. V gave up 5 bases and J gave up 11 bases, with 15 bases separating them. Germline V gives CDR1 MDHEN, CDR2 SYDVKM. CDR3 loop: CASSPPEPRAFF. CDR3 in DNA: TGTGCCAGCAGTCCCCCGGAGCCCCGGGCTTTCTTT.

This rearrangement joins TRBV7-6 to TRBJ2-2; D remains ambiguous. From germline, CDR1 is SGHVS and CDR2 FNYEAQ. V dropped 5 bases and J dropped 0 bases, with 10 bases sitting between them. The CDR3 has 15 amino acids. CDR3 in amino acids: CASSPRRANTGELFF. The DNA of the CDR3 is TGTGCCAGCAGCCCCAGACGAGCGAACACCGGGGAGCTGTTTTTT.

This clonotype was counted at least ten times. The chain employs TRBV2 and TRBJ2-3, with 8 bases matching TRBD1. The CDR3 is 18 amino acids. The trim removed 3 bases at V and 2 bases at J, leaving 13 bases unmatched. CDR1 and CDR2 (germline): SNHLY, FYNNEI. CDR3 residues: CASSDPSKTTGATDTQYF. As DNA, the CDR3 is TGTGCCAGCAGTGACCCCTCCAAAACGACAGGGGCCACAGATACGCAGTATTTT.

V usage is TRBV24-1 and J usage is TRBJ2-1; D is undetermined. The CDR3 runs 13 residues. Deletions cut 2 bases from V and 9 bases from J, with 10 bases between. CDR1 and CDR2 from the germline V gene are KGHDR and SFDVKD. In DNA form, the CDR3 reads TGTGCCACCAGTGATTATTTAGACCGTGAGCAGTTCTTC. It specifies CATSDYLDREQFF.

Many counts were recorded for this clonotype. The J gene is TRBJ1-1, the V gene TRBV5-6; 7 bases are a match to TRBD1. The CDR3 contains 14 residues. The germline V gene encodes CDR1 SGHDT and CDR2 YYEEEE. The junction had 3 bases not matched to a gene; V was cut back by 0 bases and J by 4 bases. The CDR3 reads CASSLGQGGTEAFF. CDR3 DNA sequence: TGTGCCAGCAGCTTGGGACAGGGCGGCACTGAAGCTTTCTTT.

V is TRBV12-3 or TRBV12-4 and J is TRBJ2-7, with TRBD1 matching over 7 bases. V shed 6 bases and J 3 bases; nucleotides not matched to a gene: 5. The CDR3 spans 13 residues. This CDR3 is CASRNRDSYEQYF. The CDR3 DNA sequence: TGTGCCAGCAGGAACCGGGACAGCTACGAGCAGTACTTC.

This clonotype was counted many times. CDR3 in DNA: TGTGCCAGCAGTTCAGGACAGCCTCCCTACGAGCAGTACTTC. It encodes CASSSGQPPYEQYF. V and J are TRBV28 and TRBJ2-7; the D gene is possibly TRBD1 (6 bases). Germline lookup yields CDR1 MDHEN and CDR2 SYDVKM. The germline V and J ends were trimmed by 4 bases and 2 bases, with 12 bases remaining between them. CDR3 length equals 14 residues.

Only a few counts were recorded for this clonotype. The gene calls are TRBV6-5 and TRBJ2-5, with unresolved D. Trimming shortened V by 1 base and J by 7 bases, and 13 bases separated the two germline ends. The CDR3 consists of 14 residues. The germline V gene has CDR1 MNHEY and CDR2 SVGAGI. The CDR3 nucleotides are TGTGCCAGCAGTTACTTATCGAGTCGCGGGACCCAGTACTTC. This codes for CASSYLSSRGTQYF.

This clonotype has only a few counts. Here the CDR3 DNA reads TGTGCCAGCCGGCGGGATTCTACCTACGAGCAGTACTTC. Encoded protein: CASRRDSTYEQYF. The chain links TRBV2 to TRBJ2-7; D possibly corresponds to TRBD2 (6 bases). This CDR3 has 13 amino acids. Germline V lookup: CDR1 SNHLY, CDR2 FYNNEI. V was cut by 8 bases and J by 2 bases, with 13 bases left in between.

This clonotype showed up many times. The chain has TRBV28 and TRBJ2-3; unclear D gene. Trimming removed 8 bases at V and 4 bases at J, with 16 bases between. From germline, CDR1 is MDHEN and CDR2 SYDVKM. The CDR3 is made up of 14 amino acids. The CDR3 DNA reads TGTGCCAGCGTTCCAATAATGGCCCCAGATACGCAGTATTTT. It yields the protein CASVPIMAPDTQYF. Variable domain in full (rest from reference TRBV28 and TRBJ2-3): DVKVTQSSRYLVKRTGEKVFLECVQDMDHENMFWYRQDPGLGLRLIYFSYDVKMKEKGDIPEGYSVSREKKERFSLILESASTNQTSMYLCASVPIMAPDTQYFGPGTRLTVL.

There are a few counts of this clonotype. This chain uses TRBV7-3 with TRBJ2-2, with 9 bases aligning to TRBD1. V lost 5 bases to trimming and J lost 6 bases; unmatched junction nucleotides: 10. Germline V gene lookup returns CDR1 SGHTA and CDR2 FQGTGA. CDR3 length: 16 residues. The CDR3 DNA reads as TGTGCCAGCAGCCTCTACAGGGGGCACCCCTCCGGGGAGCTGTTTTTT. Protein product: CASSLYRGHPSGELFF.

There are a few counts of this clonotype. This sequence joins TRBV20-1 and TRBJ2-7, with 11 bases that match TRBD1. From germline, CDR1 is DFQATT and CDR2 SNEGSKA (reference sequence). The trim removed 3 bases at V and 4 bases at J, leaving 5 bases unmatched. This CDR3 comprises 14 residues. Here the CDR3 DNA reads TGCAGTGCTAGCGGTGGACAGGGGGCGTACGAGCAGTACTTC. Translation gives CSASGGQGAYEQYF.

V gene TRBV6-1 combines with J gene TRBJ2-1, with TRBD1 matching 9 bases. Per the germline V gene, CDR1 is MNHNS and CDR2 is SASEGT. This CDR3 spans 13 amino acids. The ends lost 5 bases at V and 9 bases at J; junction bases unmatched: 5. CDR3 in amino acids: CASSPGQGGEQFF. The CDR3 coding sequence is TGTGCCAGCAGTCCGGGACAGGGAGGTGAGCAGTTCTTC.

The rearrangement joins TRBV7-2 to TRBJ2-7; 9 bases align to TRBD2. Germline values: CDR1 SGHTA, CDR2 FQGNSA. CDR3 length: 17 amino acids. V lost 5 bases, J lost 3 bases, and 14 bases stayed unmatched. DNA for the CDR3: TGTGCCAGCAGCCCGCGCGGAGTAGCGGGAGCCGGCTACGAGCAGTACTTC. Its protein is CASSPRGVAGAGYEQYF.

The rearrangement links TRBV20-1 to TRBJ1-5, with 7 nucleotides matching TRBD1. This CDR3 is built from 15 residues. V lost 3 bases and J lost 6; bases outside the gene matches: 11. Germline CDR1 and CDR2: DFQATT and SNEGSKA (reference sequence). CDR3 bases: TGCAGTGCTAGCCCGGCCGACAGGGTTATTCAGCCCCAGCATTTT. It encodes CSASPADRVIQPQHF.

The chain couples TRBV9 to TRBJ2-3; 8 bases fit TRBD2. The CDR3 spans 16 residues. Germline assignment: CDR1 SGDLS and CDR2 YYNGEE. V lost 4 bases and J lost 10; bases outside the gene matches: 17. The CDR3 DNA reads TGTGCCAGCAGCTCCAAAGGAACGGGGGGGCGACGGGCGCAGTATTTT. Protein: CASSSKGTGGRRAQYF.

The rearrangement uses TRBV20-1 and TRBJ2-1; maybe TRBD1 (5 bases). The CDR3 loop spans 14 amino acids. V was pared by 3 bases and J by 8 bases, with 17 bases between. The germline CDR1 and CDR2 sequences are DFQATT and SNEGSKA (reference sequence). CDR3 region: CSARVGARRDEQFF. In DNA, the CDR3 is TGCAGTGCTAGGGTAGGGGCTAGAAGGGATGAGCAGTTCTTC.

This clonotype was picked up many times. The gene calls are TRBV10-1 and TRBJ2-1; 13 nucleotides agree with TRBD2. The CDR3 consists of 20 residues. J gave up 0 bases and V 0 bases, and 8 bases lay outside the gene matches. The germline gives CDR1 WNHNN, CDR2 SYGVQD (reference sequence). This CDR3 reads CASSESFGTSGKGSYNEQFF. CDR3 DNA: TGCGCCAGCAGTGAGTCCTTCGGGACTAGCGGGAAGGGCTCCTACAATGAGCAGTTCTTC.

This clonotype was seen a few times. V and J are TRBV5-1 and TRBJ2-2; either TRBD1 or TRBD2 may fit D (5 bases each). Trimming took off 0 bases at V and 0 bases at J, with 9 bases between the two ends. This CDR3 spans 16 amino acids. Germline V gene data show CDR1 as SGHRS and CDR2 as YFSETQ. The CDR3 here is CASSLGDASNTGELFF. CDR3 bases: TGCGCCAGCAGCTTGGGGGACGCGTCGAACACCGGGGAGCTGTTTTTT. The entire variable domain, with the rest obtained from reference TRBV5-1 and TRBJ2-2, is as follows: KAGVTQTPRYLIKTRGQQVTLSCSPISGHRSVSWYQQTPGQGLQFLFEYFSETQRNKGNFPGRFSGRQFSNSRSEMNVSTLELGDSALYLCASSLGDASNTGELFFGEGSRLTVL.

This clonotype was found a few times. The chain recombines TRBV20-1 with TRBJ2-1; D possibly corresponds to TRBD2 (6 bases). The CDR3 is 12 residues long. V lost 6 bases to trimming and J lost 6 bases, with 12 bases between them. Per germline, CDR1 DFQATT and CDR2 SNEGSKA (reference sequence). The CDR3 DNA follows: TGCAGTGCCACGGCGGGAATCAATGAGCAGTTCTTC. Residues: CSATAGINEQFF.

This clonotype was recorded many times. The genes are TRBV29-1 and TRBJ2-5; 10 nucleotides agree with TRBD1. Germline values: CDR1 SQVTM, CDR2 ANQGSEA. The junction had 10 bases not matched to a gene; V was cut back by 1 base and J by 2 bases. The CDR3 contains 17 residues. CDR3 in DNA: TGCAGCGTTGAAGTCGCCCGGACAGGGGGATTTCAAGAGACCCAGTACTTC. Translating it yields CSVEVARTGGFQETQYF.

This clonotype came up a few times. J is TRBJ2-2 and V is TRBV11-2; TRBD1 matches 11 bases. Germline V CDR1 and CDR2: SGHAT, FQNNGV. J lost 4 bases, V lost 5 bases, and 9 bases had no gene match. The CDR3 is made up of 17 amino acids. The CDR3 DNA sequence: TGTGCCAGCAGCCCAGGACAGGGGGCGCTAGGCACCGGGGAGCTGTTTTTT. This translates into CASSPGQGALGTGELFF.